The source of this T cell receptor beta chain is a study of blood T cell repertoires in COVID-19. Turning to the study itself: Samples taken during acute and convalescent COVID-19 were collected in the United States, Italy and Spain.

The method was immunoSEQ multiplex PCR; TCRdb's version includes in-frame clones alone and lacks a portion of them. The sample lists roughly 180,000 clones; roughly 86% were seen once. V gave up 3 bases and J gave up 5 bases; unmatched junction bases: 7. The germline V gene has CDR1 ENHRY and CDR2 SYGVKD. The CDR3 covers 15 residues. Clinical history reported by participants formed the basis on which cohorts were assigned. As for this clone: The likely explanation is a read error, given a far larger clone one base away.

Sequencing used PBMCs or T cells enriched from blood (not recorded which). The clonotype originates from a woman aged 25 to 39 who had recovered from COVID-19. The rearrangement joins TRBV10-3 to TRBJ1-1; 9 positions match TRBD1. CDR3 amino acids: CAISDDGTGLTEAFF. In DNA form, the CDR3 reads TGTGCCATCAGTGATGACGGGACAGGGTTGACTGAAGCTTTCTTT.